This note documents a single TCR beta chain sequence. Its antigen is undetermined. The sample has other DNA sequences that encode this CDR3 too. These data are taken from a study of shared clonotypes between healthy human individuals. Study results and caveats: Naive subsets tended to show greater estimated richness than memory subsets. Sequencing depth was expected to influence donor clonotype sharing.

This CDR3 contains 15 residues. Germline loops: CDR1 LNHDA, CDR2 SQIVND (reference sequence). The ends were cut back, 4 bases at V and 1 base at J, with 13 bases in the middle. It was at deep level that the assay was run. For sorted subsets, 200 ng DNA per replicate equaled 30,000 or so T cell genomes. The table came from immunoSEQ multiplex PCR; TCRdb's copy has only in-frame clones and leaves some out. The sample shows roughly 2,500,000 clones, approximately 93% of them seen only once. Sequenced material: naive CD4+ T cells from PBMCs. Specified subset: CD45RA+ positively selected. This chain links TRBV19 with TRBJ1-1, with a weak D call TRBD1 (5 bases). The TCR sequence derives from a man aged 18 to 29 in good health. Some clones in this sample may be carry-over from other donors' samples. The CDR3 DNA reads TGTGCCAGTAGTAGGGCTGGGGGAACGAACACTGAAGCTTTCTTT. Translating it yields CASSRAGGTNTEAFF. Filled out from reference TRBV19 and TRBJ1-1, the complete variable domain reads DGGITQSPKYLFRKEGQNVTLSCEQNLNHDAMYWYRQDPGQGLRLIYYSQIVNDFQKGDIAEGYSVSREKKESFPLTVTSAQKNPTAFYLCASSRAGGTNTEAFFGQGTRLTVV.